This entry lists 6 T cell receptor beta chains sequenced from one sample in a study of T cell clonality in common variable immunodeficiency. Study observations and caveats: Fewer deletions and N-nucleotide insertions were reportedly seen in common variable immunodeficiency TCR beta sequences.

Produced via immunoSEQ multiplex PCR; TCRdb's table is partial and in-frame only. The sample has roughly 42,000 clones, none seen only once. Their cognate antigens are unknown. The sample taken for sequencing was peripheral blood mononuclear cells. These receptors were obtained from a human donor with common variable immunodeficiency.

A remark on this clone: The read gets to within 3 residues of the CDR3 end, and the germline J gene fills in the rest. V and J are TRBV5-1 and TRBJ2-7; the D is unclear. The CDR3 loop spans 14 amino acids. Deletions cut 0 bases from V and 3 bases from J, with 10 bases between. CDR1 and CDR2 from the germline V gene are SGHRS and YFSETQ. The sequenced part of the CDR3 DNA is TGCGCCAGCAGCTTGGATCAGGAATACTACGAG. This sequence encodes CASSLDQEYYE. The whole CDR3 reads CASSLDQEYYEQYF.

This clone has ten or more counts. The CDR3 end falls 3 residues outside the read, so it is completed with the germline J gene. The chain employs TRBV20-1 and TRBJ2-2, with TRBD2 matching 13 bases. This CDR3 region has 16 residues. Germline V CDR1 and CDR2: DFQATT, SNEGSKA (reference sequence). V lost 0 bases and J lost 4; bases outside the gene matches: 2. The sequenced CDR3 bases are TGCAGTGCTAGAGAGGGACTAGCGGGGCCCACCGGGGAG. It codes for CSAREGLAGPTGE. In full, the CDR3 is CSAREGLAGPTGELFF.

Worth noting for this clone: The CDR3 end is not reached by the read, which stops 3 residues before it; the germline J gene fills it in. The V and J genes are TRBV6-2 or TRBV6-3 and TRBJ2-3; the D gene is possibly TRBD1 (5 bases). The V and J ends lost 0 bases and 3 bases respectively, with 16 bases between them. Germline loops: CDR1 MNHEY, CDR2 SVGEGT. The CDR3 extends over 17 amino acids. CDR3: CASSYSIGRVNTDTQYF. CDR3 bases read: TGTGCCAGCAGTTACTCGATCGGCAGGGTAAATACAGATACG.

This clone appeared a few times. The read falls 3 residues short of the CDR3 end, and the missing part is taken from the germline J gene. Distinct nucleotide sequences in the sample also encode this CDR3. The chain is built from TRBV19 and TRBJ2-6; no reliable D call. This CDR3 spans 15 amino acids. Between the trimmed V and J ends, which lost 5 bases and 0 bases, there was a span of 8 bases. Per germline, CDR1 LNHDA and CDR2 SQIVND (reference sequence). The DNA read from the CDR3 is TGTGCCAGTAGTCCACGCGACTCTGGGGCCAACGTC. Encoded protein: CASSPRDSGANV. The CDR3 as a whole reads CASSPRDSGANVLTF. The entire variable domain, with the rest obtained from reference TRBV19 and TRBJ2-6, is as follows: DGGITQSPKYLFRKEGQNVTLSCEQNLNHDAMYWYRQDPGQGLRLIYYSQIVNDFQKGDIAEGYSVSREKKESFPLTVTSAQKNPTAFYLCASSPRDSGANVLTFGAGSRLTVL.

This clone has ten or more counts. The read ends 3 residues early relative to the CDR3; the germline J gene fills the gap. The chain links TRBV11-2 to TRBJ2-1, with D possibly TRBD1 on 5 matching bases. Trimming shortened V by 3 bases and J by 7 bases, and 16 bases separated the two germline ends. The CDR3 is 15 amino acids. The germline V gene encodes CDR1 SGHAT and CDR2 FQNNGV. CDR3 amino acids: CASSLGMGLWNEQFF. CDR3 bases read: TGTGCCAGCAGCTTGGGAATGGGGCTATGGAATGAG.

This clone was picked up a small number of times. The CDR3 end falls 3 residues outside the read, so it is completed with the germline J gene. The rearrangement links TRBV7-6 to TRBJ2-3; TRBD2 matches 8 bases. V dropped 0 bases and J dropped 2; count of bases not matched to a gene: 4. Germline V gene data show CDR1 as SGHVS and CDR2 as FNYEAQ. The CDR3 is 16 amino acids. The part of the CDR3 DNA that was read is TGTGCCAGCAGCTTAGCGGCGGGGGGTTTCACAGATACG. Its translation is CASSLAAGGFTDT. The full CDR3 sequence reads CASSLAAGGFTDTQYF. Looking up the rest from reference TRBV7-6 and TRBJ2-3 gives the full variable domain: GAGVSQSPRYKVTKRGQDVALRCDPISGHVSLYWYRQALGQGPEFLTYFNYEAQQDKSGLPNDRFSAERPEGSISTLTIQRTEQRDSAMYRCASSLAAGGFTDTQYFGPGTRLTVL.